What follows describes a single T cell receptor beta chain. Its antigen remains unknown. The PCR employed 60 Vbeta primers together with 13 Jbeta primers. TCRdb's copy holds only in-frame clones and misses some; the assay was immunoSEQ multiplex PCR. The profile covers some 130,000 clones, with around three quarters appearing a single time and 4.8% taken by the ten largest. The sample comes from a study of cytomegalovirus exposure and HLA in healthy donors. Study-wide points: The study assumed roughly uniform donor sequencing depth for presence/absence analyses. Indistinguishability led to the exclusion of some V segments, TRBV6-2 and TRBV6-3 included.

There were likely unrecorded immune exposures, though donors were nominally healthy when sampled. The ends were cut back, 5 bases at V and 5 bases at J, with 10 bases in the middle. This CDR3 comprises 13 residues. The germline CDR1 and CDR2 sequences are SQVTM and ANQGSEA. The material sequenced was PBMCs. The TCR originated in a man aged 25-45 years in good health. The chain employs TRBV29-1 and TRBJ1-6, with no clear D. The CDR3: CSVQTADNSPLHF. The DNA for the CDR3 is TGCAGCGTTCAAACAGCCGATAATTCACCCCTCCACTTT. The entire variable domain, with the rest obtained from reference TRBV29-1 and TRBJ1-6, is as follows: SAVISQKPSRDICQRGTSLTIQCQVDSQVTMMFWYRQQPGQSLTLIATANQGSEATYESGFVIDKFPISRPNLTFSTLTVSNMSPEDSSIYLCSVQTADNSPLHFGNGTRLTVT.